This T cell receptor beta chain derives from a study of Graves' ophthalmopathy and Graves' hyperthyroidism. The overall study: Researchers obtained peripheral blood at initial diagnosis, before any treatment had begun.

Transcripts of RNA were the source for amplifying TCR beta CDR3 regions. HTBI-primed RT-PCR formed the first round, and a multiplex PCR formed the second. TCRdb re-derived calls from the multiplex PCR reads in MiXCR, one entry per CDR3 protein. The table shows about 640,000 distinct CDR3 sequences, with about 38% occurring only once. Study outcomes and limitations: The 13-signature model separated ophthalmopathy from stable hyperthyroidism at roughly 90% sensitivity and roughly 81% specificity.

Per the germline V gene, CDR1 is MNHNS and CDR2 is SASEGT. The CDR3 spans 16 residues. As concerns this clonotype: Its specificity is unknown. At one of its ends the junction is not consistent with the germline gene, which may arise from a read error.

The specimen sequenced was peripheral blood. This TCR was sampled from an adult man with Graves' ophthalmopathy. The V and J genes are TRBV6-1 and TRBJ1-1; TRBD1 matches 8 bases. CDR3 bases: TGTGTCAGCAGACCAACAGGGGGATGGTCGAACACTGAAGCTTTCTTT. Translating it yields CVSRPTGGWSNTEAFF.